Following are 28 T cell receptor beta chains from one sample sequenced in a study of blood T cell repertoires in COVID-19. Clones were read by immunoSEQ multiplex PCR, and TCRdb kept only the in-frame ones, dropping some. The data show 200,000 to 250,000 clones, 80% to 95% seen once. Sequencing was done on a sample of peripheral blood. These receptor sequences come from a man between 60 and 70 years old with COVID-19, enrolled during active disease.

This clone appeared a single time. The CDR3 DNA sequence: TGTGCCAGCAGCTTAAGGGGAATGAACACTGAAGCTTTCTTT. It yields the protein CASSLRGMNTEAFF. V is TRBV5-4 and J is TRBJ1-1; D is perhaps TRBD1 (5 bases). Between the trimmed V and J ends, which lost 2 bases and 0 bases, there was a span of 8 bases. Germline CDR1 SGHNT, CDR2 YYREEE (reference sequence). The CDR3 covers 14 residues.

The chain joins TRBV5-1 to TRBJ2-2; D ambiguous. The germline V gene encodes CDR1 SGHRS and CDR2 YFSETQ. CDR3 length equals 11 residues. Trimming shortened V by 5 bases and J by 5 bases, and 4 bases separated the two germline ends. CDR3 region: CASRSTGELFF. DNA of the CDR3: TGCGCCAGCAGGTCGACCGGGGAGCTGTTTTTT.

Only one count was recorded for this clone. V usage is TRBV6-5 and J usage is TRBJ2-7; TRBD1 matches at 7 bases. V dropped 6 bases and J dropped 1; count of bases not matched to a gene: 6. This CDR3 contains 14 residues. Germline assignment: CDR1 MNHEY and CDR2 SVGAGI. CDR3 sequence: CASSRQGLSYEQYF. CDR3 nucleotides: TGTGCCAGCAGCCGACAGGGTCTGTCCTACGAGCAGTACTTC.

The chain joins TRBV10-3 to TRBJ2-7, with 10 nucleotides matching TRBD2. CDR1 and CDR2 (germline): ENHRY, SYGVKD. V shed 3 bases and J 7 bases; nucleotides not matched to a gene: 9. The CDR3 covers 15 residues. The CDR3 DNA reads as TGTGCCATCAGTGATCAGCGGGAGGGGGTGGGAGAGCAGTACTTC. This sequence encodes CAISDQREGVGEQYF.

The J gene is TRBJ2-2, the V gene TRBV15, with D possibly matching TRBD2 (7 bases). The CDR3 runs 16 residues. Between the trimmed V and J ends, which lost 5 bases and 3 bases, there was a span of 16 bases. From germline, CDR1 is LNHNV and CDR2 YYDKDF (reference sequence). This CDR3 is CATSSRGAGDTGELFF. CDR3 in DNA: TGTGCCACCAGCTCTCGGGGGGCCGGGGACACCGGGGAGCTGTTTTTT.

This clone was recorded once. This chain joins TRBV6-5 and TRBJ2-1; TRBD1 agrees at 8 bases. The CDR3 loop spans 14 amino acids. Trimming cost V 5 bases and J 6 bases; bases outside gene matches: 6. Germline-derived CDR1 and CDR2 are MNHEY and SVGAGI. CDR3 in amino acids: CASSTGTGSNEQFF. The CDR3 DNA follows: TGTGCCAGCAGTACCGGGACAGGCAGCAATGAGCAGTTCTTC.

The gene calls are TRBV20-1 and TRBJ1-2, with a tentative D call TRBD1 (5 bases). V lost 3 bases and J lost 8, with 16 bases in between. This CDR3 region has 13 residues. CDR1 DFQATT and CDR2 SNEGSKA come from the germline V gene (reference sequence). CDR3 region: CSASGAKREGYTF. Here the CDR3 DNA reads TGCAGTGCTAGTGGGGCTAAAAGGGAGGGCTACACCTTC.

The rearrangement uses TRBV12-3 or TRBV12-4 and TRBJ1-1, with unresolved D. There are 11 residues in the CDR3. V lost 5 bases, J lost 5 bases, and 6 bases lay in between. The CDR3 loop reads CASSPETEAFF. For the CDR3, the DNA is TGTGCCAGCAGTCCTGAGACTGAAGCTTTCTTT.

The rearrangement joins TRBV28 to TRBJ2-7; 11 bases map to TRBD1. Germline V gene data show CDR1 as MDHEN and CDR2 as SYDVKM. V shed 6 bases, J shed 6 bases, and the junction held 7 bases outside the gene matches. The CDR3 spans 14 residues. CDR3 DNA: TGTGCCAGCAGCCCGGGACAGGGGGTCATCGAGCAGTACTTC. Residues: CASSPGQGVIEQYF.

This chain joins TRBV27 and TRBJ1-4; D is ambiguous. CDR1 is MNHEY and CDR2 is SMNVEV in the germline V gene (reference sequence). CDR3 length: 13 residues. Trimming cost V 4 bases and J 7 bases, with 10 bases left between them. The CDR3: CASSSDWGEKLFF. CDR3 bases: TGTGCCAGCAGTTCGGACTGGGGTGAAAAACTGTTTTTT.

The chain combines TRBV2 with TRBJ2-1; 8 nucleotides line up with TRBD1. The CDR3 runs 16 residues. V trimming: 5 bases; J trimming: 2 bases; junction bases outside the gene matches: 8. From germline, CDR1 is SNHLY and CDR2 FYNNEI. CDR3 sequence reads: CASSIRDRRTYNEQFF. CDR3 DNA: TGTGCCAGCAGTATCCGGGACAGGCGTACCTACAATGAGCAGTTCTTC.

The V call is TRBV7-9, the J call TRBJ1-6; perhaps TRBD1 as D (5 bases). The ends were cut back, 5 bases at V and 6 bases at J, with 23 bases in the middle. This CDR3 region has 18 residues. Germline V gene data show CDR1 as SEHNR and CDR2 as FQNEAQ (reference sequence). CDR3 bases: TGTGCCAGCAGCCACCCCCGGGACTCCCTTATGCTTAATTCACCCCTCCACTTT. Translated: CASSHPRDSLMLNSPLHF.

The chain combines TRBV29-1 with TRBJ2-1, with 7 bases aligning to TRBD1. The CDR3 is 12 residues long. Germline-derived CDR1 and CDR2 are SQVTM and ANQGSEA. The J segment lost 5 bases and the V segment lost 7 bases, leaving 5 bases of the junction unmatched. Here the CDR3 reads CSAQGQNNEQFF. For the CDR3, the DNA is TGCAGCGCACAGGGACAGAACAATGAGCAGTTCTTC.

This clone was detected only once. This chain connects TRBV24-1 to TRBJ1-1; D perhaps matches TRBD1 (6 bases). Germline V gene lookup returns CDR1 KGHDR and CDR2 SFDVKD. The V and J ends lost 4 bases and 8 bases respectively, with 7 bases between them. The CDR3 runs to 11 residues. CDR3 sequence: CATSDQGEAFF. The CDR3 DNA follows: TGTGCCACCAGTGACCAGGGGGAAGCTTTCTTT.

The J gene is TRBJ2-1, the V gene TRBV11-2; D not resolved. The CDR3 runs to 16 residues. Germline V CDR1 and CDR2: SGHAT, FQNNGV. V lost 0 bases, J lost 0 bases, and 9 bases lay in between. DNA of the CDR3: TGTGCCAGCAGCTTAGACTGGCGGAGCTCCTACAATGAGCAGTTCTTC. Residues: CASSLDWRSSYNEQFF.

The count of this clone is one. V and J are TRBV3-1 (or the pseudogene TRBV3-2) and TRBJ2-7; TRBD2 might be the D (5 bases). Germline values: CDR1 LGHDT, CDR2 YNNKEL (reference sequence). This CDR3 region has 15 residues. V lost 0 bases, J lost 1 base, and 10 bases lay in between. CDR3 sequence (DNA): TGTGCCAGCAGCCAAGATCGACGGGGATCCTACGAGCAGTACTTC. Protein sequence: CASSQDRRGSYEQYF.

V and J are TRBV11-2 and TRBJ1-3; D remains unclear. Trimming stripped 0 bases from V and 1 base from J, with 10 bases between. Per the germline V gene, CDR1 is SGHAT and CDR2 is FQNNGV. The CDR3 contains 16 residues. The DNA for the CDR3 is TGTGCCAGCAGCTTAGAGAGGCGGCAGTCTGGAAACACCATATATTTT. Translated: CASSLERRQSGNTIYF.

V is TRBV19 and J is TRBJ1-5, with D possibly TRBD1 on 5 matching bases. The CDR3 totals 16 residues. V lost 4 bases and J 7 bases, leaving 20 bases between the germline ends. The germline V gene encodes CDR1 LNHDA and CDR2 SQIVND (reference sequence). CDR3 region: CASSKGKGFQGQPQHF. DNA of the CDR3: TGTGCCAGTAGTAAAGGGAAAGGGTTTCAGGGACAGCCCCAGCATTTT. Combining the CDR3 with reference TRBV19 and TRBJ1-5 gives the whole variable domain DGGITQSPKYLFRKEGQNVTLSCEQNLNHDAMYWYRQDPGQGLRLIYYSQIVNDFQKGDIAEGYSVSREKKESFPLTVTSAQKNPTAFYLCASSKGKGFQGQPQHFGDGTRLSIL.

V is TRBV5-1 and J is TRBJ2-1; 12 bases match TRBD2. This CDR3 has 16 amino acids. V was pared by 4 bases and J by 5 bases, with 7 bases of the junction left unmatched. In germline, CDR1 is SGHRS, CDR2 YFSETQ. CDR3 coding DNA: TGCGCCAGCAGCCCGACGACTAGCGGGAGTCACAATGAGCAGTTCTTC. Translated, it gives CASSPTTSGSHNEQFF.

This chain uses TRBV28 with TRBJ1-2; tentatively, D is TRBD1 (5 bases). CDR3 size: 14 residues. The germline V gene has CDR1 MDHEN and CDR2 SYDVKM. The ends were cut back, 3 bases at V and 6 bases at J, with 14 bases in the middle. CDR3 protein: CASSLGIGGDGYTF. CDR3 sequence (DNA): TGTGCCAGCAGTTTGGGGATCGGGGGAGATGGCTACACCTTC.

The CDR3 DNA reads TGTGCCAGCTCACCCCTCTCCGCGGGGGGTCACAATGAGCAGTTCTTC. Translating gives CASSPLSAGGHNEQFF. V is TRBV18 and J is TRBJ2-1; 8 bases are shared with TRBD2. CDR1 KGHSH and CDR2 LQKENI come from the germline V gene. V lost 3 bases to trimming and J lost 5 bases; unmatched junction nucleotides: 9. This CDR3 contains 16 residues. The full variable domain, with the rest looked up from reference TRBV18 and TRBJ2-1, is NAGVMQNPRHLVRRRGQEARLRCSPMKGHSHVYWYRQLPEEGLKFMVYLQKENIIDESGMPKERFSAEFPKEGPSILRIQQVVRGDSAAYFCASSPLSAGGHNEQFFGPGTRLTVL.

This chain connects TRBV5-6 to TRBJ2-7, with TRBD2 matching over 8 bases. Germline CDR1 reads SGHDT; CDR2 reads YYEEEE. V dropped 5 bases and J dropped 5; count of bases not matched to a gene: 9. The CDR3 spans 14 residues. The chain's CDR3 is CASSLGLAGHEQYF. CDR3 nucleotides: TGTGCCAGCAGTCTAGGGCTAGCGGGCCACGAGCAGTACTTC.

The genes are TRBV7-9 and TRBJ2-2, with a possible D match to TRBD1 (7 bases). Germline V gene sequence: CDR1 SEHNR, CDR2 FQNEAQ (reference sequence). Trimming removed 2 bases from V and 6 bases from J, with 16 bases in between. The length of the CDR3 is 16 residues. The CDR3 sequence: CASSLPTGRLPGELFF. CDR3 in DNA: TGTGCCAGCAGCTTACCGACAGGGAGGTTACCCGGGGAGCTGTTTTTT.

The chain has TRBV7-2 and TRBJ2-7, with TRBD1 matching over 7 bases. The CDR3 covers 12 residues. The ends lost 4 bases at V and 4 bases at J; junction bases unmatched: 1. Germline loops: CDR1 SGHTA, CDR2 FQGNSA. CDR3 region: CASSYRGYEQYF. For the CDR3, the DNA is TGTGCCAGCAGCTACAGGGGTTACGAGCAGTACTTC. The whole variable domain, remainder taken from reference TRBV7-2 and TRBJ2-7, is GAGVSQSPSNKVTEKGKDVELRCDPISGHTALYWYRQSLGQGLEFLIYFQGNSAPDKSGLPSDRFSAERTGGSVSTLTIQRTQQEDSAVYLCASSYRGYEQYFGPGTRLTVT.

V usage is TRBV25-1 and J usage is TRBJ2-7, with 8 bases identical to TRBD1. The V gene end was trimmed by 3 bases and the J gene end by 3 bases; junction bases not matched to a gene: 7. Germline CDR1 and CDR2: MGHDK and SYGVNS. The CDR3 has 15 amino acids. CDR3 sequence (DNA): TGTGCCAGCAGTGATCAGGCGGACAGGGTCTACGAGCAGTACTTC. This translates into CASSDQADRVYEQYF.

The rearrangement uses TRBV27 and TRBJ1-6, with D perhaps matching TRBD1 (5 bases). The V gene's germline CDR1 is MNHEY and CDR2 SMNVEV (reference sequence). With 0 bases removed from V and 7 bases from J, the gap between germline ends came to 22 bases. The CDR3 is 19 amino acids. CDR3 protein: CASSLSPGGRAFRNSPLHF. The CDR3, as DNA: TGTGCCAGCAGTTTATCGCCCGGCGGCAGGGCCTTTCGGAATTCACCCCTCCACTTT.

CDR3 residues: CASSFIPSGQKLYGYTF. The CDR3 DNA is TGCGCCAGCAGCTTTATCCCCTCAGGACAGAAACTCTATGGCTACACCTTC. This sequence joins TRBV5-1 and TRBJ1-2; the D gene is possibly TRBD1 (6 bases). The CDR3 has 17 residues. CDR1 is SGHRS and CDR2 is YFSETQ in the germline V gene. Between the trimmed V and J ends, which lost 2 bases and 4 bases, there was a span of 21 bases.

The chain recombines TRBV6-6 with TRBJ2-7; D gene ambiguous. Trimming removed 10 bases at V and 2 bases at J, with 15 bases between. Per germline, CDR1 MNHNY and CDR2 SVGAGI (reference sequence). The CDR3 is 13 amino acids. The CDR3 DNA is TGTGCCACCAGAGGTGCCACTACCTACGAGCAGTACTTC. Protein product: CATRGATTYEQYF.